These 22 T cell receptor beta chains originate from one sample sequenced in a study of T cell changes during pregnancy in multiple sclerosis. Using immunoSEQ multiplex PCR, the repertoire was profiled, and TCRdb retains in-frame clones only, with some absent. The profile shows more than 80,000 clones, roughly nine tenths of them singletons. This sample comprised PBMCs, obtained in the first trimester of pregnancy. The receptor source for this set is a female donor in good health, serving as a control in a pregnancy study. Some clones in this sample may be carry-over from other donors' samples.

The genes are TRBV19 and TRBJ2-1; 9 bases map to TRBD1. V was clipped by 5 bases and J by 6 bases; unmatched bases: 8. CDR1 and CDR2 (germline): LNHDA, SQIVND (reference sequence). CDR3 length equals 15 residues. The CDR3 DNA reads as TGTGCCAGTAGTTCCGGGACAGGGACCCCCAATGAGCAGTTCTTC. Translating gives CASSSGTGTPNEQFF.

For the CDR3, the DNA is TGTGCCAGCATCCCACAGGTGCCGAGCTCCTACAATGAGCAGTTCTTC. Its protein product is CASIPQVPSSYNEQFF. The V call is TRBV28, the J call TRBJ2-1, with D perhaps TRBD1 (5 bases). Germline lookup yields CDR1 MDHEN and CDR2 SYDVKM. V was shortened by 7 bases and J by 0 bases, with 16 bases between the two germline ends. The CDR3 has 16 residues.

This clone was observed once. The chain couples TRBV27 to TRBJ1-6, with 9 positions matching TRBD1. Trimming took 8 bases from V and 10 from J; bases not matched to a gene: 3. The CDR3 is 12 residues long. Germline loops: CDR1 MNHEY, CDR2 SMNVEV (reference sequence). CDR3 nucleotide sequence: TGTGCCAGCGGGACAGGGAACTCACCCCTCCACTTT. Its protein is CASGTGNSPLHF.

The chain joins TRBV18 to TRBJ1-4; TRBD1 aligns across 7 bases. The CDR3 loop spans 14 amino acids. Trimming cost V 5 bases and J 8 bases; bases outside gene matches: 8. Germline V CDR1 and CDR2: KGHSH, LQKENI. The DNA for the CDR3 is TGTGCCAGCTCAACCGGGACAGAAGAGGAAAAACTGTTTTTT. This encodes CASSTGTEEEKLFF.

The chain couples TRBV7-8 to TRBJ1-1, with D possibly being TRBD1 (5 bases). CDR3 size: 15 residues. Trimming stripped 1 base from V and 0 bases from J, with 9 bases between. CDR1 and CDR2 (germline): SGHVS, FQNEAQ. For the CDR3, the DNA is TGTGCCAGCAGCTTAGTCGGACACCTGAACACTGAAGCTTTCTTT. Encoded protein: CASSLVGHLNTEAFF.

J is TRBJ2-2 and V is TRBV9, with 8 nucleotides matching TRBD1. The CDR3 is made up of 14 amino acids. Per germline, CDR1 SGDLS and CDR2 YYNGEE. J lost 15 bases, V lost 3 bases, and 13 bases had no gene match. CDR3 residues: CASSGGWRTGKVFF. CDR3 sequence (DNA): TGTGCCAGCAGCGGAGGGTGGAGGACAGGGAAGGTGTTTTTT. The full variable domain, its missing parts supplied by reference TRBV9 and TRBJ2-2, is DSGVTQTPKHLITATGQRVTLRCSPRSGDLSVYWYQQSLDQGLQFLIQYYNGEERAKGNILERFSAQQFPDLHSELNLSSLELGDSALYFCASSGGWRTGKVFFGEGSRLTVL.

J is TRBJ2-2 and V is TRBV10-1; tentative D call: TRBD2 (6 bases). CDR1 and CDR2 from the germline V gene are WNHNN and SYGVQD (reference sequence). Trimming shortened V by 2 bases and J by 2 bases, and 18 bases separated the two germline ends. This CDR3 is 18 amino acids long. The CDR3 here is CASSEPKEGLVNTGELFF. Written as DNA, the CDR3 is TGCGCCAGCAGTGAGCCCAAAGAGGGACTCGTCAACACCGGGGAGCTGTTTTTT.

Regarding this clone: Other DNA variants within this sample encode the same CDR3. This chain's CDR3 is CASSGQGLVTDTQYF. For the CDR3, the DNA is TGTGCCAGCAGTGGACAGGGTCTCGTCACAGATACGCAGTATTTT. The chain uses TRBV27 and TRBJ2-3; 8 bases match TRBD1. V lost 5 bases, J lost 2 bases, and 6 bases stayed unmatched. The CDR3 length is 15 residues. Germline V gene sequence: CDR1 MNHEY, CDR2 SMNVEV (reference sequence).

This chain uses TRBV4-2 with TRBJ2-5, with 16 bases lining up with TRBD2. CDR1 is LGHNA and CDR2 is YNFKEQ in the germline V gene. CDR3 size: 16 residues. The ends lost 4 bases at V and 5 bases at J; junction bases unmatched: 4. CDR3 in amino acids: CASSLGTSGGAETQYF. The CDR3 region has the DNA TGTGCCAGCAGCCTGGGGACTAGCGGGGGGGCGGAGACCCAGTACTTC.

CDR3 in DNA: TGTGCCAGTAGCAATAGCGGGAGAGCCTACAATGAGCAGTTCTTC. This translates into CASSNSGRAYNEQFF. The V gene is TRBV19, the J gene TRBJ2-1, with 9 bases matching TRBD2. The trim removed 6 bases at V and 2 bases at J, leaving 5 bases unmatched. Germline V gene data show CDR1 as LNHDA and CDR2 as SQIVND (reference sequence). CDR3 length equals 15 residues.

The chain links TRBV19 to TRBJ2-7; 9 bases are shared with TRBD1. Trimming cost V 8 bases and J 3 bases; bases outside gene matches: 8. Germline CDR1 and CDR2: LNHDA and SQIVND (reference sequence). The CDR3 has 14 residues. The CDR3 loop is CASVPGQGHYEQYF. CDR3 DNA sequence: TGTGCCAGTGTCCCGGGACAGGGACACTACGAGCAGTACTTC. Full variable domain (remainder filled in from reference TRBV19 and TRBJ2-7): DGGITQSPKYLFRKEGQNVTLSCEQNLNHDAMYWYRQDPGQGLRLIYYSQIVNDFQKGDIAEGYSVSREKKESFPLTVTSAQKNPTAFYLCASVPGQGHYEQYFGPGTRLTVT.

The chain recombines TRBV29-1 with TRBJ1-3; a possible D gene is TRBD1 (6 bases). Germline values: CDR1 SQVTM, CDR2 ANQGSEA. This CDR3 region has 13 residues. V dropped 8 bases and J dropped 2 bases, with 13 bases sitting between them. The CDR3 coding sequence is TGCAGCTTCCAACAGGGACCTGGAAACACCATATATTTT. Amino acid sequence: CSFQQGPGNTIYF.

This chain connects TRBV5-1 to TRBJ2-3, with 11 bases lining up with TRBD2. Germline V gene lookup returns CDR1 SGHRS and CDR2 YFSETQ. V was pared by 4 bases and J by 2 bases, with 6 bases of the junction left unmatched. The CDR3 is 16 residues long. CDR3 bases: TGCGCCAGCAGCGGGGGGACTAGCGGTTTCACAGATACGCAGTATTTT. This codes for CASSGGTSGFTDTQYF.

The CDR3 sequence: CASSLSAGANTEAFF. CDR3 nucleotides: TGTGCCAGCAGCTTATCGGCAGGGGCGAACACTGAAGCTTTCTTT. The chain joins TRBV7-9 to TRBJ1-1; D perhaps matches TRBD1 (6 bases). Per the germline V gene, CDR1 is SEHNR and CDR2 is FQNEAQ (reference sequence). V shed 2 bases and J shed 1 base, with 11 bases lying between them. The CDR3 covers 15 residues.

The genes are TRBV15 and TRBJ2-7; 10 bases match TRBD2. Germline V gene lookup returns CDR1 LNHNV and CDR2 YYDKDF (reference sequence). V gave up 1 base and J gave up 3 bases; unmatched junction bases: 9. This CDR3 comprises 17 residues. This CDR3 reads CATSRALEIAGGYEQYF. The CDR3, as DNA: TGTGCCACCAGCAGAGCTCTAGAGATAGCGGGGGGCTACGAGCAGTACTTC.

The chain carries TRBV6-1 and TRBJ2-2, with 9 bases lining up with TRBD1. This CDR3 comprises 17 residues. Trimming removed 2 bases from V and 6 bases from J; junction bases left unmatched: 10. Germline CDR1 is MNHNS and CDR2 is SASEGT. This CDR3 is CASSELGTGNWAGELFF. Here the CDR3 DNA reads TGTGCCAGCAGTGAACTCGGGACAGGGAATTGGGCCGGGGAGCTGTTTTTT.

This clone was recorded once. The chain joins TRBV23-1 to TRBJ1-2; D is possibly TRBD1 (6 bases). TRBV23-1 is noted as an ORF with a role that remains uncertain. The V end was cut by 1 base, the J end by 4 bases, with 22 bases between. The CDR3 is 18 residues long. CDR3 nucleotides: TGCGCCAGCAGTCAATATGGACAGCGACAGAATAATCCCTATGGCTACACCTTC. Encoded protein: CASSQYGQRQNNPYGYTF.

The gene calls are TRBV20-1 and TRBJ2-3, with 7 nucleotides matching TRBD2. This CDR3 region has 8 residues. The germline V gene has CDR1 DFQATT and CDR2 SNEGSKA (reference sequence). This chain's CDR3 is CGEGGQYF. The CDR3 region has the DNA TGCGGGGAGGGTGGGCAGTATTTT.

About this clone: Other DNA sequences within the sample encode an identical CDR3. The V call is TRBV9, the J call TRBJ1-1; 7 bases align to TRBD1. V shed 0 bases and J 0 bases; nucleotides not matched to a gene: 2. Germline V gene sequence: CDR1 SGDLS, CDR2 YYNGEE. This CDR3 comprises 15 residues. CDR3 sequence reads: CASSVGGGMNTEAFF. The CDR3 DNA reads TGTGCCAGCAGCGTAGGAGGGGGCATGAACACTGAAGCTTTCTTT.

The chain is built from TRBV19 and TRBJ1-3; D is unresolved. Deletions cut 2 bases from V and 8 bases from J, with 13 bases between. This CDR3 is built from 14 residues. Looked up from germline, CDR1 is LNHDA and CDR2 is SQIVND (reference sequence). CDR3 region: CASSIWKRIDTIYF. CDR3 nucleotide sequence: TGTGCCAGTAGTATATGGAAGAGGATTGACACCATATATTTT.

The gene calls are TRBV15 and TRBJ2-5, with 9 bases aligning to TRBD2. The DNA end is more similar to TRBJ2-7, so the J call may be wrong. CDR3 length equals 15 residues. CDR1 is LNHNV, CDR2 YYDKDF, per germline (reference sequence). The CDR3 spells CATSFQAGGSYEQYF. The CDR3 nucleotides are TGTGCCACCAGCTTCCAGGCGGGAGGGTCCTACGAGCAGTACTTC.

J is TRBJ1-2 and V is TRBV5-1; TRBD1 matches at 7 bases. V lost 6 bases, J lost 3 bases, and 8 bases stayed unmatched. The germline V gene encodes CDR1 SGHRS and CDR2 YFSETQ. There are 14 residues in the CDR3. CDR3 in amino acids: CASKLGTDYYGYTF. CDR3 nucleotide sequence: TGCGCCAGCAAACTAGGGACAGACTACTATGGCTACACCTTC. Combining the CDR3 with reference TRBV5-1 and TRBJ1-2 gives the whole variable domain KAGVTQTPRYLIKTRGQQVTLSCSPISGHRSVSWYQQTPGQGLQFLFEYFSETQRNKGNFPGRFSGRQFSNSRSEMNVSTLELGDSALYLCASKLGTDYYGYTFGSGTRLTVV.